This T cell receptor (beta chain) is drawn from a study of cytomegalovirus exposure and HLA in healthy donors. PCR involved 60 Vbeta and 13 Jbeta primers. Measured with immunoSEQ multiplex PCR; TCRdb has only the in-frame clones, and not every one. Seen here are 150,000 to 200,000 clones, roughly 81% observed once, and the top ten hold around 2.5%. General study findings and limits: The study designated fewer than 200 TCR beta chains cytomegalovirus-associated.

Trimming took 4 bases from V and 0 from J, leaving 11 bases between them. There are 14 residues in the CDR3. Germline V gene data show CDR1 as SGHRS and CDR2 as YFSETQ. Comment on this clone: Its cognate antigen is unknown.

The TCR originated in a man younger than 45 in good health and CMV-seropositive. The specimen sequenced was PBMCs. J is TRBJ2-7 and V is TRBV5-1; possible D gene TRBD1, 6 bases. CDR3 DNA sequence: TGCGCCAGCAGCGAACAGGGTAGCTCCTACGAGCAGTACTTC. Protein: CASSEQGSSYEQYF.